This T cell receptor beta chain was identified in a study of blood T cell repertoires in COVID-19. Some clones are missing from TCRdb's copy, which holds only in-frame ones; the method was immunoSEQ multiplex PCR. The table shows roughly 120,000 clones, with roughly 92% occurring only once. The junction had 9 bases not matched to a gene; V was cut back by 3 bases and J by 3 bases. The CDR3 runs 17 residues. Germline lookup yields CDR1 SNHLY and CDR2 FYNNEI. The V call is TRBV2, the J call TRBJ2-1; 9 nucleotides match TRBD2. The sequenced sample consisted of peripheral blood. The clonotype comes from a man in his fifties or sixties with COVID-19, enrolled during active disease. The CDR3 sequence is CASSEAALAGFYNEQFF. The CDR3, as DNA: TGTGCCAGCAGTGAGGCGGCACTAGCGGGTTTCTACAATGAGCAGTTCTTC.